This is a list of T cell receptor beta chains from one sample in a study of blood T cell repertoires in COVID-19. The data were produced by immunoSEQ multiplex PCR, yet TCRdb's version contains in-frame clones alone and is incomplete. The data show approximately 300,000 clones, about 89% seen once. The sequenced sample was peripheral blood. These TCRs come from a man aged 40-49 years with acute or convalescent COVID-19. The CDR3 runs from the conserved cysteine through the conserved F or W. The D gene is left open where the match is weak. A row's size may be missing; if present it is once, few, many or a size class.

j_gene,v_gene,abundance,d_gene,CDR3aa,CDR3nt
TRBJ2-7,TRBV5-1,once,TRBD2,CASSKGLAGDEQYF,TGCGCCAGCAGCAAGGGACTAGCGGGAGACGAGCAGTACTTC
TRBJ2-3,TRBV5-1,.,.,CASSLAGRSTDTQYF,TGCGCCAGCAGCTTGGCAGGGCGTAGCACAGATACGCAGTATTTT
TRBJ2-3,TRBV6-5,.,.,CASSYEGQTQYF,TGTGCCAGCAGTTACGAGGGCCAGACGCAGTATTTT
TRBJ1-6,TRBV19,.,.,CASKQTVNNSPLHF,TGTGCCAGTAAGCAGACAGTTAATAATTCACCCCTCCACTTT
TRBJ2-7,TRBV29-1,.,TRBD2,CSARTSGYEQYF,TGCAGCGCCAGGACTAGCGGCTACGAGCAGTACTTC
TRBJ1-1,TRBV5-1,.,.,CASSLGGAQNTEAFF,TGCGCCAGCAGCTTGGGCGGGGCCCAAAACACTGAAGCTTTCTTT
TRBJ2-3,TRBV27,.,.,CASRILLPGSSTDTQYF,TGTGCCAGCAGGATCCTTTTACCAGGGTCTAGCACAGATACGCAGTATTTT
TRBJ2-1,TRBV5-1,.,TRBD1,CASSAGTGNEQFF,TGCGCCAGCAGCGCTGGGACAGGGAATGAGCAGTTCTTC
TRBJ2-1,TRBV13,.,.,CASTNEGDEQFF,TGTGCCAGCACTAACGAGGGGGACGAGCAGTTCTTC
TRBJ2-1,TRBV5-1,.,.,CASSPDYPPEQFF,TGCGCCAGCAGCCCCGACTACCCTCCTGAGCAGTTCTTC